Listed here is a single T cell receptor beta chain. It has no known antigen specificity. Per-nucleotide qualities are absent, and no much larger clonotype sits a single base away. The data were obtained in a study of OX40 agonist ivuxolimab in advanced cancers. Looking at the study overall: Ivuxolimab was an agonistic, fully human IgG2 monoclonal antibody directed against OX40 (CD134), a costimulatory receptor. The point of sequencing TCRbeta in the periphery was to test whether ivuxolimab changed TCR sequence diversity and drove clonal T-cell expansion. In the dose-escalation cohort, 75% to 85% of patients were male, and the mean age was roughly 60 years with a range of 23 to 79. Three dose-escalation patients achieved partial responses, one with hepatocellular carcinoma and two with cutaneous melanoma. The paper reports the monotherapy dose-escalation portion (N of about 50 patients) of the phase I ivuxolimab trial. Of the roughly 52 dose-escalation patients, hepatocellular carcinoma was present in about 19, melanoma in roughly 15, renal cell carcinoma in 9 and head and neck cancer in 9. Intravenous ivuxolimab was administered to patients every 2 weeks at six dose levels: 0.01, 0.1, 0.3, 1.5, 3 and 10 mg/kg. Prior anti-PD-1, anti-PD-L1 or anti-CTLA-4 therapy was permitted, and checkpoint inhibitors had been received by approximately 39% of dose-escalation patients.

Patients with autoimmune disease history or receiving systemic immunosuppression were excluded from the trial. Peripheral blood for TCR sequencing was collected from all dose cohorts at baseline, on cycle 4 day 1, and on cycle 7 day 1. Samples were obtained from an open-label, multicenter, first-in-human phase I dose-escalation trial of ivuxolimab. Adults with locally advanced or metastatic head and neck squamous cell, hepatocellular, melanoma or renal cell carcinoma were enrolled in the trial. CD4+ and CD8+ T cells were sorted separately from peripheral blood before TCR sequencing. Genomic DNA was isolated from the sorted cells so that the TCRbeta CDR3 region could be sequenced. The immunoSEQ Assay was used for sequencing of TCRbeta CDR3 regions. Held by TCRdb, this immuneACCESS table contains in-frame sequences only and omits some clones. Under half of the omission traces to an unresolved V gene where checked; the cause of the rest is unknown. The sample table shows about 69,000 clones, and 91% are seen once. Clones ranked in the top ten supply 0.25% to 0.3% of the sample.

On the study overall, not on this receptor specifically: In partial responders in the 0.1-3.0 mg/kg groups, normalized peripheral clonal expansion was found to be among the lowest, especially among CD8+ T cells. The antigen specificity of the clonally expanded peripheral T cells was not determined. After ivuxolimab, expanded clones were on average more numerous among CD8+ T cells than among CD4+ T cells. Low levels of normalized T-cell clonal expansion were also shown by some nonresponding patients. At doses of 0.1 to 3.0 mg/kg, clonal expansion of both CD4+ and CD8+ blood T cells was observed from baseline to week 6.

CDR1 and CDR2 were assigned from the germline V gene (reference sequence) as LNHDA and SQIVND. Trimming costs V 3 bases and J 2 bases, and their ends lie 5 bases apart. CDR3 length: 13 amino acids, cysteine to phenylalanine. Only CDR3 DNA is held: 39 bases, read in frame from base 1. Sequenced material: CD4+ or CD8+ T cells sorted from blood, taken in a trial of the OX40 agonist ivuxolimab. The chain was built from TRBV19 and TRBJ1-5; the D gene assignment is ambiguous. The TCR was taken from an adult with an advanced solid tumor such as melanoma, head and neck, liver or kidney cancer. The nucleotides are TGTGCCAGTAGTATGCGAGGCAATCAGCCCCAGCATTTT. It codes for CASSMRGNQPQHF.